This T cell receptor beta chain was sequenced in a study of blood T cell repertoires in COVID-19. Turning to the study itself: Both acute and convalescent COVID-19 samples were obtained from the United States, Italy and Spain.

Measured with immunoSEQ multiplex PCR; TCRdb has only the in-frame clones, and not every one. The profile shows tens of thousands of clones, 75% to 90% of them singletons. This receptor was obtained from a man in his 60s with COVID-19, enrolled during active disease. Sequencing used peripheral blood.

The CDR3 nucleotides are TGCAGTGCTGGGGCCCGACTTGAGCAGTTCTTC. The encoded protein is CSAGARLEQFF. The chain employs TRBV20-1 and TRBJ2-1, with D possibly TRBD1 on 5 matching bases. Germline-derived CDR1 and CDR2 are DFQATT and SNEGSKA (reference sequence). Trimming left V 5 bases short and J 9 bases short, with 11 bases between. The CDR3 length is 11 residues.